Listed here are 2 T cell receptor beta chains from one sample, sequenced in a study of response to subunit inactivated influenza vaccine. TCRdb itself ran the RT-PCR reads through MiXCR, one entry per CDR3 protein. The sample carries approximately 730,000 distinct CDR3 sequences, around 14% recorded once. Material: PBMCs from blood, obtained less than 15 days before vaccination. The receptors shown here come from a man aged 50 to 60 who received an inactivated influenza vaccine.

There are many counts of this clonotype. The chain couples TRBV11-2 to TRBJ1-6; D perhaps matches TRBD1 (5 bases). V lost 0 bases to trimming and J lost 10 bases, with 10 bases between them. Germline-derived CDR1 and CDR2 are SGHAT and FQNNGV. The length of the CDR3 is 14 residues. The CDR3 coding sequence is TGTGCCAGCAGCTTAGATTACCGGGGGTCACCCCTCCACTTT. Residues: CASSLDYRGSPLHF.

This clonotype appeared many times. V and J are TRBV5-1 and TRBJ2-2, with 10 bases identical to TRBD1. Losses at the gene ends were 3 bases for V and 0 bases for J; bases not matched to a gene: 8. Germline-derived CDR1 and CDR2 are SGHRS and YFSETQ. CDR3 size: 18 residues. The CDR3 reads CASSSMGQGRTNTGELFF. In DNA, the CDR3 is TGCGCCAGCAGCTCAATGGGACAGGGGCGTACGAACACCGGGGAGCTGTTTTTT.